This entry lists 18 T cell receptor beta chains sequenced from one sample in a study of Graves' ophthalmopathy and Graves' hyperthyroidism. From RNA, the CDR3 regions of TCR beta chains were amplified and sequenced. HTBI-primed first-round RT-PCR preceded second-round multiplex PCR. TCRdb reprocessed the multiplex PCR reads via MiXCR and lists one record per CDR3 protein. The sample lists under 800,000 distinct CDR3 sequences; approximately 22% were seen once. The sample was peripheral blood. These receptors originate from a woman under 30 with stable Graves' hyperthyroidism. Some clones in this sample may be carry-over from other donors' samples.

The sample holds many counts of this clonotype. This sequence joins TRBV20-1 and TRBJ2-5; 11 bases align to TRBD2. The V gene end was trimmed by 6 bases and the J gene end by 5 bases; junction bases not matched to a gene: 11. The CDR3 contains 15 residues. CDR1 DFQATT and CDR2 SNEGSKA come from the germline V gene (reference sequence). The CDR3 is CSADRSGRAGETQYF. CDR3 coding DNA: TGCAGTGCGGACCGTAGCGGGAGGGCCGGGGAGACCCAGTACTTC.

This clonotype was seen at least ten times. The genes are TRBV6-1 and TRBJ1-2; D is undetermined. Trimming removed 4 bases from V and 2 bases from J, with 2 bases in between. This CDR3 is built from 11 residues. The germline V gene encodes CDR1 MNHNS and CDR2 SASEGT. CDR3 nucleotide sequence: TGTGCCAGCAGTGGAAACTATGGCTACACCTTC. It encodes CASSGNYGYTF.

J is TRBJ2-7 and V is TRBV19; D ambiguous. The germline CDR1 and CDR2 sequences are LNHDA and SQIVND (reference sequence). Trimming left V 7 bases short and J 2 bases short, with 15 bases between. This CDR3 has 14 amino acids. CDR3 loop: CASTPRGGTYEQYF. The CDR3 nucleotides read TGTGCCAGTACCCCGCGCGGCGGAACCTACGAGCAGTACTTC.

CDR3 region: CASSYRGKQPQHF. The CDR3 nucleotides are TGTGCCAGCAGCTACAGGGGGAAACAGCCCCAGCATTTT. The rearrangement links TRBV7-2 to TRBJ1-5; 8 bases are shared with TRBD1. The CDR3 consists of 13 residues. Trimming took 4 bases from V and 7 from J; bases not matched to a gene: 3. Germline V lookup: CDR1 SGHTA, CDR2 FQGNSA.

This clonotype came up a few times. Mismatch with germline at one junction end may stem from a read error. This chain links TRBV5-6 with TRBJ1-2; the D is unclear. CDR3 length equals 13 residues. In germline, CDR1 is SGHDT, CDR2 YYEEEE. The CDR3 sequence: CASSLVGIHGCTF. The CDR3 DNA is TGTGCCAGCAGCTTGGTTGGGATACATGGCTGCACCTTC.

This clonotype was observed many times. The chain is built from TRBV5-6 and TRBJ2-5, with 12 nucleotides matching TRBD2. J gave up 5 bases and V 2 bases, and 10 bases lay outside the gene matches. The germline gives CDR1 SGHDT, CDR2 YYEEEE. The CDR3 extends over 17 amino acids. Written as DNA, the CDR3 is TGTGCCAGCAGCTTCCGGACTAGCGGGGCCACTAGGGAGACCCAGTACTTC. This codes for CASSFRTSGATRETQYF. Drawing the rest from reference TRBV5-6 and TRBJ2-5, the complete variable domain is DAGVTQSPTHLIKTRGQQVTLRCSPKSGHDTVSWYQQALGQGPQFIFQYYEEEERQRGNFPDRFSGHQFPNYSSELNVNALLLGDSALYLCASSFRTSGATRETQYFGPGTRLLVL.

This clonotype was seen only a few times. The chain has TRBV13 and TRBJ2-6; D gene ambiguous. Per the germline V gene, CDR1 is PRHDT and CDR2 is FYEKMQ (reference sequence). This CDR3 contains 16 residues. Trimming took 5 bases from V and 0 from J, leaving 11 bases between them. CDR3 bases: TGTGCCAGCAGCCTTAACCGAGTCTCTGGGGCCAACGTCCTGACTTTC. This translates into CASSLNRVSGANVLTF.

This clonotype occurred many times. This chain connects TRBV2 to TRBJ1-1; D is undetermined. The CDR3 sequence is 12 residues long. V lost 7 bases and J lost 4, with 10 bases in between. The germline gives CDR1 SNHLY, CDR2 FYNNEI. The CDR3 DNA is TGTGCCAGCAACCCGGCCACCACTGAAGCTTTCTTT. Its protein product is CASNPATTEAFF.

This clonotype was observed at least ten times. This sequence joins TRBV18 and TRBJ1-2; weak D call: TRBD1 (6 bases). The CDR3 is 13 residues long. Germline CDR1 and CDR2: KGHSH and LQKENI. V was clipped by 0 bases and J by 8 bases, with 10 bases between them. This CDR3 reads CASSPPGGRGYTF. The CDR3 nucleotides are TGTGCCAGCTCACCACCGGGGGGGCGCGGCTACACCTTC.

The V gene is TRBV7-2, the J gene TRBJ2-5; no definite D call. Germline-derived CDR1 and CDR2 are SGHTA and FQGNSA. Trimming pared 3 bases from V and 5 bases from J, leaving 7 bases between. CDR3 length: 12 amino acids. The CDR3 loop reads CASSFRAETQYF. CDR3 bases: TGTGCCAGCAGCTTTAGGGCGGAGACCCAGTACTTC.

Many counts were recorded for this clonotype. The V gene is TRBV11-2, the J gene TRBJ1-1, with D maybe TRBD1 (5 bases). The CDR3 has 11 residues. CDR1 is SGHAT, CDR2 FQNNGV, per germline. Trimming cost V 5 bases and J 11 bases, with 12 bases left between them. The CDR3 DNA is TGTGCCAGCAGCCTGCAGGGCCGGGCTTTCTTT. The encoded protein is CASSLQGRAFF.

This clonotype was seen at least ten times. V usage is TRBV2 and J usage is TRBJ1-2; D is unclear. Germline V lookup: CDR1 SNHLY, CDR2 FYNNEI. CDR3 length: 13 amino acids. V was pared by 7 bases and J by 0 bases, with 9 bases between. CDR3 in DNA: TGTGCCAGCAAAGCTATCCCTAACTATGGCTACACCTTC. It is translated as CASKAIPNYGYTF.

CDR3 loop: CASSTATLEQYF. The CDR3 nucleotides read TGTGCCAGCAGCACCGCGACCCTGGAGCAGTACTTC. The chain couples TRBV13 to TRBJ2-7; no firm D call. Between the trimmed V and J ends, which lost 5 bases and 7 bases, there was a span of 12 bases. The germline gives CDR1 PRHDT, CDR2 FYEKMQ (reference sequence). The CDR3 runs 12 residues.

This clonotype was observed many times. The chain carries TRBV20-1 and TRBJ1-2, with D maybe TRBD1 (6 bases). The CDR3 loop spans 13 amino acids. In germline, CDR1 is DFQATT, CDR2 SNEGSKA (reference sequence). Trimming removed 3 bases from V and 4 bases from J, with 12 bases in between. The chain's CDR3 is CSASMGGGYGYTF. Here the CDR3 DNA reads TGCAGTGCTAGTATGGGGGGCGGCTATGGCTACACCTTC.

V gene TRBV7-2 combines with J gene TRBJ1-5, with D unresolved. Trimming took 2 bases from V and 1 from J, leaving 9 bases between them. Germline V gene sequence: CDR1 SGHTA, CDR2 FQGNSA. CDR3 length: 15 amino acids. CDR3 bases: TGTGCCAGCAGCTTATTTGGGAACAGCAATCAGCCCCAGCATTTT. Translation gives CASSLFGNSNQPQHF. Complete variable domain (other parts from reference TRBV7-2 and TRBJ1-5): GAGVSQSPSNKVTEKGKDVELRCDPISGHTALYWYRQSLGQGLEFLIYFQGNSAPDKSGLPSDRFSAERTGGSVSTLTIQRTQQEDSAVYLCASSLFGNSNQPQHFGDGTRLSIL.

This clonotype came up many times. The V gene is TRBV19, the J gene TRBJ1-5; TRBD1 is a possible D gene (5 bases). Between the trimmed V and J ends, which lost 6 bases and 4 bases, there was a span of 16 bases. CDR3 length equals 15 residues. Germline CDR1 reads LNHDA; CDR2 reads SQIVND (reference sequence). Here the CDR3 reads CASSPGRLYNQPQHF. The CDR3 region has the DNA TGTGCCAGTAGCCCGGGACGGTTGTATAATCAGCCCCAGCATTTT.

This clonotype was counted ten times or more. The genes are TRBV5-5 and TRBJ1-5; D uncertain. The CDR3 totals 15 residues. Germline lookup yields CDR1 SGHKS and CDR2 YYEKEE (reference sequence). Trimming shortened V by 4 bases and J by 5 bases, and 16 bases separated the two germline ends. DNA for the CDR3: TGTGCCAGCAGCCCTGGGCCAACGGATGATCAGCCCCAGCATTTT. It yields the protein CASSPGPTDDQPQHF.

V gene TRBV19 combines with J gene TRBJ2-5; 7 bases align to TRBD1. V shed 3 bases and J 5 bases; nucleotides not matched to a gene: 3. There are 13 residues in the CDR3. Germline V gene data show CDR1 as LNHDA and CDR2 as SQIVND (reference sequence). CDR3 in DNA: TGTGCCAGTAGTATCGAAGGGGGCGAGACCCAGTACTTC. Translation: CASSIEGGETQYF.